This record looks at one T cell receptor (beta chain) sequence and its context. This sample stems from a study of blood T cell repertoires in COVID-19. This CDR3 has 16 residues. The V gene lost 2 bases and the J gene lost 6 bases, with 19 bases spanning the gap. Looked up from germline, CDR1 is MNHEY and CDR2 is SVGAGI. Per the original methods: Amplification of reference gene primers was used by the study to estimate nucleated cell counts. The table came from immunoSEQ multiplex PCR; TCRdb's copy has only in-frame clones and leaves some out. Clone size and V and J calls were adopted from that table, with D and trimming inferred from the DNA. The data show roughly 240,000 clones, approximately 87% seen once.

The sample was peripheral blood. The chain employs TRBV6-5 and TRBJ1-2; no reliable D call. This clonotype originated in a man aged 55 to 69 who had recovered from COVID-19. The CDR3 region is CASSYDARPADNGYTF. CDR3 in DNA: TGTGCCAGCAGTTACGACGCCAGGCCAGCCGATAATGGCTACACCTTC.